The clone carrying this T cell receptor (beta chain) was seen once. The record originates from a study of T cell responses to AZD1222 COVID-19 vaccine. Study details: Pooled in the analysis were second doses at about 4 or about 12 weeks.

TCRdb keeps only in-frame clones here, not all; method: immunoSEQ multiplex PCR. The sample includes 90,000 to 95,000 clones, 80% to 90% seen only once; the top ten take 10%. Germline values: CDR1 GTSNPN, CDR2 SVGIG (reference sequence). V gave up 4 bases and J gave up 5 bases; unmatched junction bases: 7. The CDR3 length is 14 residues. This sequence joins TRBV30 and TRBJ2-3; 9 bases line up with TRBD2. The sample here was peripheral blood, taken on day 0 of AZD1222 vaccination. The sequence was obtained from an adult in good health. The CDR3 region has the DNA TGTGCCTGGACGTCGGGACTAGCACAAGATACGCAGTATTTT. Translating gives CAWTSGLAQDTQYF.